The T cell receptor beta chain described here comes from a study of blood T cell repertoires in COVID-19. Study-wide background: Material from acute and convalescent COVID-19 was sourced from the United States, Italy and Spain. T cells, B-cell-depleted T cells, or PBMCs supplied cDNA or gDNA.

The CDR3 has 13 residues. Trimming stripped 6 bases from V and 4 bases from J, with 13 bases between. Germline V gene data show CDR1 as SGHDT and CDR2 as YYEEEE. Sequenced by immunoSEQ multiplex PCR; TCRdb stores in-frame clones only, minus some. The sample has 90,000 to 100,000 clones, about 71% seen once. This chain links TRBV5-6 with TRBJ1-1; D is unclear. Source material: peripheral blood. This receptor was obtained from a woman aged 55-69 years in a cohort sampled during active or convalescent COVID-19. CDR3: CASTMLSGTEAFF. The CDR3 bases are TGTGCCAGCACCATGCTTTCGGGCACTGAAGCTTTCTTT.